This is a list of T cell receptor beta chains from one sample in a study of human T cells and chemical hapten exposure. TCRdb re-called the RACE reads through MiXCR, storing one row per CDR3 protein. Of approximately 52,000 distinct CDR3 sequences in the sample, about 9% are singletons; the top ten hold 11% to 15%. Source: whole blood, taken in connection with sensitization to the hapten diphenylcyclopropenone (DPC). The origin of the receptors is a woman between 40 and 50 years old with alopecia areata. Some clones in this sample may be carry-over from other donors' samples. Both conserved end residues are part of each CDR3. D genes are given only for firm matches. A clone size is listed for some rows: how often the clone was seen (once, few, many), or a class if it is expanded.

>TRBD1|TRBV5-4|few|TRBJ1-1
TGTGCCAGCAGCTGGAAGTACAGGGGTGAAGCTTTCTTT
CASSWKYRGEAFF
>.|TRBV12-3/TRBV12-4|.|TRBJ2-3
TGTGCCAGCAGTTTTATGGATACGCAGTATTTT
CASSFMDTQYF
>.|TRBV4-3|many|TRBJ2-1
TGCGCCAGCAGCCAAGATGTTCTGGCCCCCCGGAGGAACAATGAGCAGTTCTTC
CASSQDVLAPRRNNEQFF
>.|TRBV6-6|many|TRBJ2-3
TGTGCCAGCAGCCGAGACCGGACACGTTCCACAGATACGCAGTATTTT
CASSRDRTRSTDTQYF
>.|TRBV9|many|TRBJ1-1
TGTGCCAGCAGCGTAGGGACCGTCAACACTGAAGCTTTCTTT
CASSVGTVNTEAFF
>.|TRBV29-1|few|TRBJ2-5
TGCAGCGCAAGCGGGCAAGAGACCCAGTACTTC
CSASGQETQYF
>.|TRBV29-1|once|TRBJ2-2
TGCAGCGTTGAATTGGGGCCCGGGGAGCTGTTTTTT
CSVELGPGELFF
>.|TRBV6-5|many|TRBJ2-7
TGTGCCAGCGGGCAGGTTCGGCGCGAGCAGTACTTC
CASGQVRREQYF
>.|TRBV5-1|many|TRBJ1-4
TGCGCCAGCACCATGACGGGAGCAACTAATGAAAAACTGTTTTTT
CASTMTGATNEKLFF
>.|TRBV7-9|few|TRBJ2-7
TGTGCCAGCAGCGATAGACCGGGCTACGGGCAGTACTTC
CASSDRPGYGQYF
>TRBD2|TRBV20-1|many|TRBJ2-1
TGCAGTGCACCGACTAGCGGGAACAATGAGCAGTTCTTC
CSAPTSGNNEQFF
>.|TRBV9|.|TRBJ2-3
TGTGCCAGCAGCCCCCCCGGGGACCGAGGCACAGATACGCAGTATTTT
CASSPPGDRGTDTQYF
>.|TRBV14|few|TRBJ1-3
TGTGCCAGCAGCCACAGTAACACCATATATTTT
CASSHSNTIYF
>TRBD1|TRBV2|many|TRBJ1-5
TGTGCCAGCAGGGGGACAGGCGGCAATCAGCCCCAGCATTTT
CASRGTGGNQPQHF
>TRBD2|TRBV7-2|few|TRBJ2-3
TGTGCCAGCAGCTTAGTCAGACTAGCGGGGCCAGATACGCAGTATTTT
CASSLVRLAGPDTQYF
>.|TRBV6-6|medium-sized|TRBJ2-3
TGTGCCAGCAGTTACTCGGACACAGATACGCAGTATTTT
CASSYSDTDTQYF
>.|TRBV4-3|many|TRBJ1-5
TGCGCCAGCAGCCAAGAAAGTGGTGGGTCCCAGCATTTT
CASSQESGGSQHF
>.|TRBV29-1|few|TRBJ2-5
TGCAGCGTTGACCACGCAAGGGGGGAGACCCAGTACTTC
CSVDHARGETQYF
>.|TRBV4-2|many|TRBJ1-4
TGTGCCAGCAGCCACAAACGGGGACCCAGTGAAAAACTGTTTTTT
CASSHKRGPSEKLFF
>TRBD1|TRBV3-1|few|TRBJ1-1
TGTGCCAGCAGCCGGGTGGACAGGGGGAGGAACACTGAAGCTTTCTTT
CASSRVDRGRNTEAFF
>.|TRBV5-1|many|TRBJ2-4
TGCGCCAGCAGCTCAGCGGTGCAGGGGCCCTTAGCCAAAAACATTCAGTACTTC
CASSSAVQGPLAKNIQYF
>.|TRBV7-3|.|TRBJ2-7
TGTGCCAGCAGCTTAAGGGCAGAGGACGAGCAGTACTTC
CASSLRAEDEQYF
>TRBD1|TRBV30|many|TRBJ2-2
TGTGCCTGGAGTGTACGAGTGGGGACAGGGCCGACCGGGGAGCTGTTTTTT
CAWSVRVGTGPTGELFF
>TRBD1|TRBV5-1|.|TRBJ1-6
TGCGCCAGCAGCTCCGGACAGGGTGGATCACCCCTCCACTTT
CASSSGQGGSPLHF
>.|TRBV18|many|TRBJ2-1
TGTGCCAGCTCACCCCCTAGCGTCGATGAGCAGTTCTTC
CASSPPSVDEQFF
>.|TRBV2|.|TRBJ1-2
TGTGCCAGCCGAACTCCCGGCTACACCTTC
CASRTPGYTF
>.|TRBV7-2|many|TRBJ1-4
TGTGCCAGCGGAGGGGCGTTTGCAACTAATGAAAAACTGTTTTTT
CASGGAFATNEKLFF
>.|TRBV4-3|many|TRBJ2-7
TGCGCCAGCAGCCAAGATCGGGAATACGAGCAGTACTTC
CASSQDREYEQYF
>.|TRBV6-2/TRBV6-3|few|TRBJ2-2
TGTGCCAGCAGAGTCGGGTTGGTCGGGGAGCTGTTTTTT
CASRVGLVGELFF
>.|TRBV7-2|many|TRBJ2-3
TGTGCCAGCAGCGAGGGAATTTTCACAGATACGCAGTATTTT
CASSEGIFTDTQYF
>.|TRBV12-3/TRBV12-4|many|TRBJ1-2
TGTGCCAGCAGTTTGTGGGGTGAGGTAGCTGGCTACACCTTC
CASSLWGEVAGYTF
>.|TRBV7-2|many|TRBJ1-2
TGTGCCAGCAGCTTAGCGGCTTCTAACTATGGCTACACCTTC
CASSLAASNYGYTF
>.|TRBV5-5|many|TRBJ2-4
TGTGCCAGCAGCGCGAGTTCCAAAAACATTCAGTACTTC
CASSASSKNIQYF
>TRBD1|TRBV9|many|TRBJ2-1
TGTGCCAGCAGCGTGTTCAGGGGGCTAAGTGGAAATGAGCAGTTCTTC
CASSVFRGLSGNEQFF
>TRBD1|TRBV10-3|many|TRBJ1-6
TGTGCCATCAGCTGGGACAGGGGAGTCAATTCACCCCTCCACTTT
CAISWDRGVNSPLHF
>.|TRBV24-1|many|TRBJ2-7
TGTGCCACCAGTGTCGGTAAGAAAGGAACCTACGAGCAGTACTTC
CATSVGKKGTYEQYF
>.|TRBV5-4|many|TRBJ2-1
TGTGCCAGCAGCTTTTACACCGGGACAAGGAGGAATGAGCAGTTCTTC
CASSFYTGTRRNEQFF
>TRBD1|TRBV6-5|many|TRBJ1-1
TGTGCCAGCAGTCCCAGGACAGGGGAAGGGACTGAAGCTTTCTTT
CASSPRTGEGTEAFF
>.|TRBV11-3|.|TRBJ2-2
TGTGCCAGCAGCTTTGGAAACACCGGGGAGCTGTTTTTT
CASSFGNTGELFF
>TRBD1|TRBV18|many|TRBJ2-7
TGTGCCAGCTCACCGATACGACAGGGGATTTACGAGCAGTACTTC
CASSPIRQGIYEQYF
>TRBD2|TRBV6-1|many|TRBJ2-1
TGTGCCAGCAGTGCATTAGCGGGAAGCTCCTACAATGAGCAGTTCTTC
CASSALAGSSYNEQFF
>.|TRBV18|.|TRBJ2-7
TGTGCCAGCTCACCACCGATGGGGAACTACGAGCAGTACTTC
CASSPPMGNYEQYF
>TRBD2|TRBV4-1|many|TRBJ2-1
TGCGCCAGCAGCCAAGGCCCCTGGGGACGCGGGGGGCCCTTTTATGAGCAGTTCTTC
CASSQGPWGRGGPFYEQFF
>.|TRBV6-4|.|TRBJ2-4
TGTGCCAGCAGTGAACAGGGACGCTGGGCCAAAAACATTCAGTACTTC
CASSEQGRWAKNIQYF
>.|TRBV30|many|TRBJ1-3
TGTGCCTGGAGTGATCCAAGAGGGAGTCCTGGAAACACCATATATTTT
CAWSDPRGSPGNTIYF